Below are 20 T cell receptor beta chains sequenced from a single sample in a study of T cells in Graves' hyperthyroidism and ophthalmopathy. RNA transcripts served as the template for amplifying TCR beta CDR3 regions. The TCR CDR3 first-round RT-PCR relied on the HTBI primer set. MiXCR, run by TCRdb on the multiplex PCR reads, gives a single entry per CDR3 protein. The sample has some 770,000 distinct CDR3 sequences, about a sixth seen once. The sample was blood. The receptors derive from a man younger than 35 with Graves' hyperthyroidism.

J is TRBJ2-1 and V is TRBV6-2 or TRBV6-3; 14 bases are a match to TRBD2. The V segment lost 4 bases and the J segment 9 bases; nucleotides outside the gene matches: 8. The CDR3 is made up of 16 amino acids. Germline values: CDR1 MNHEY, CDR2 SVGEGT. The CDR3 protein is CASSLAGLAGVVEQFF. CDR3 DNA sequence: TGTGCCAGCAGTTTGGCGGGACTAGCGGGAGTTGTTGAGCAGTTCTTC.

This clonotype was detected a few times. V and J are TRBV6-2 or TRBV6-3 and TRBJ2-7; a possible D gene is TRBD1 (5 bases). From germline, CDR1 is MNHEY and CDR2 SVGEGT. The CDR3 length is 15 residues. V was shortened by 6 bases and J by 6 bases, with 21 bases between the two germline ends. The CDR3 loop is CASSDLWGSGGEQYF. In DNA, the CDR3 is TGTGCCAGCAGCGACCTATGGGGCTCTGGTGGCGAGCAGTACTTC.

This clonotype has at least ten counts. This chain uses TRBV6-2 or TRBV6-3 with TRBJ2-1; TRBD2 might be the D (7 bases). The germline CDR1 and CDR2 sequences are MNHEY and SVGEGT. The length of the CDR3 is 16 residues. The ends were cut back, 5 bases at V and 10 bases at J, with 24 bases in the middle. This CDR3 is CASSPLGRGLDTEQFF. In DNA form, the CDR3 reads TGTGCCAGCAGTCCCTTGGGGCGGGGGCTCGACACGGAGCAGTTCTTC.

Concerning this clonotype: At one end the junction does not follow the germline gene, possibly because of a read error. The chain uses TRBV9 and TRBJ2-1; TRBD2 aligns across 10 bases. The V gene's germline CDR1 is SGDLS and CDR2 YYNGEE. The CDR3 length is 14 residues. The CDR3 loop is CTSSVGLADNEQFF. The CDR3 coding sequence is TGTACCAGCAGCGTAGGACTAGCGGACAATGAGCAGTTCTTC.

There are many counts of this clonotype. The chain couples TRBV12-3 or TRBV12-4 to TRBJ1-1; no definite D call. V was clipped by 6 bases and J by 5 bases, with 19 bases between them. This CDR3 has 15 residues. This chain's CDR3 is CASSTPMMGGTEAFF. Here the CDR3 DNA reads TGTGCCAGCAGCACCCCAATGATGGGCGGGACTGAAGCTTTCTTT.

This clonotype was found many times. The chain combines TRBV7-9 with TRBJ2-5; D ambiguous. Germline V CDR1 and CDR2: SEHNR, FQNEAQ (reference sequence). The CDR3 is made up of 12 amino acids. The V gene lost 5 bases and the J gene lost 7 bases, with 11 bases spanning the gap. The CDR3 sequence is CASSPSSSTQYF. CDR3 in DNA: TGTGCCAGCAGCCCCAGTTCTTCGACCCAGTACTTC.

This chain links TRBV11-2 with TRBJ1-2; 9 bases are a match to TRBD1. There are 14 residues in the CDR3. With V trimmed by 9 bases and J by 3 bases, 8 bases remained unmatched. CDR1 is SGHAT and CDR2 is FQNNGV in the germline V gene. The CDR3 DNA reads as TGTGCCAGTAGCCGGGACAGGGCGGACTATGGCTACACCTTC. This encodes CASSRDRADYGYTF.

The genes are TRBV29-1 and TRBJ2-7; 9 nucleotides align to TRBD2. CDR1 is SQVTM and CDR2 is ANQGSEA in the germline V gene. Trimming removed 1 base from V and 4 bases from J; junction bases left unmatched: 5. The CDR3 runs 14 residues. The CDR3 nucleotides are TGCAGCGTTGAAGTCCGGCGGGAGGGTTACGAGCAGTACTTC. This sequence encodes CSVEVRREGYEQYF.

This clonotype was found a few times. This chain uses TRBV19 with TRBJ1-4; 8 nucleotides align to TRBD1. CDR1 is LNHDA, CDR2 SQIVND, per germline (reference sequence). V shed 0 bases, J shed 10 bases, and the junction held 4 bases outside the gene matches. This CDR3 region has 14 residues. DNA for the CDR3: TGTGCCAGTAGTATAGAGGGACAGGTGGGAAAACTGTTTTTT. Translated: CASSIEGQVGKLFF.

V usage is TRBV7-3 and J usage is TRBJ1-3; 9 bases match TRBD1. CDR3 length: 20 amino acids. J gave up 0 bases and V 4 bases, and 16 bases lay outside the gene matches. Germline assignment: CDR1 SGHTA and CDR2 FQGTGA. DNA for the CDR3: TGTGCCAGCAGCTCCTCCCAGGGACAGGGAGAGGGCAACTCTGGAAACACCATATATTTT. It is translated as CASSSSQGQGEGNSGNTIYF.

This clonotype was seen many times. V usage is TRBV6-2 or TRBV6-3 and J usage is TRBJ2-7; TRBD1 is a possible D gene (5 bases). Germline CDR1 reads MNHEY; CDR2 reads SVGEGT. This CDR3 comprises 17 residues. The V end was cut by 0 bases, the J end by 2 bases, with 17 bases between. The CDR3 is CASSYSGAQGIPYEQYF. CDR3 nucleotide sequence: TGTGCCAGCAGTTACTCTGGCGCGCAGGGCATACCCTACGAGCAGTACTTC.

This clonotype was seen at least ten times. V and J are TRBV18 and TRBJ2-7; D is uncertain. The V end was cut by 3 bases, the J end by 2 bases, with 14 bases between. The CDR3 totals 15 residues. CDR1 is KGHSH, CDR2 LQKENI, per germline. CDR3 region: CASSPVQGLTYEQYF. The CDR3 DNA is TGTGCCAGCTCACCGGTACAAGGCCTAACCTACGAGCAGTACTTC.

This clonotype was seen more than once but under ten times. This rearrangement joins TRBV9 to TRBJ1-2; TRBD1 agrees at 7 bases. The germline gives CDR1 SGDLS, CDR2 YYNGEE. This CDR3 comprises 16 residues. V was pared by 3 bases and J by 8 bases, with 16 bases of the junction left unmatched. The CDR3 nucleotides are TGTGCCAGCAGCGGAGGGGGCGAGCAGGGGGTTTACGGCTACACCTTC. Its protein is CASSGGGEQGVYGYTF.

Ten or more counts support this clonotype. The rearrangement joins TRBV2 to TRBJ2-3; D remains unclear. From germline, CDR1 is SNHLY and CDR2 FYNNEI. The V gene lost 8 bases and the J gene lost 6 bases, with 6 bases spanning the gap. CDR3 size: 10 residues. The CDR3, as DNA: TGTGCCAGCGTAGGGGATACGCAGTATTTT. Protein sequence: CASVGDTQYF.

This sequence joins TRBV12-3 or TRBV12-4 and TRBJ1-2; TRBD1 matches 8 bases. The CDR3 is 16 residues long. The V segment lost 1 base and the J segment 7 bases; nucleotides outside the gene matches: 11. The CDR3 nucleotides are TGTGCCAGCAGTTTAGATCAGGGGGCCTGGACTTCTGGCTACACCTTC. It is translated as CASSLDQGAWTSGYTF.

The V and J genes are TRBV6-2 or TRBV6-3 and TRBJ2-3; TRBD1 matches 7 bases. The germline V gene encodes CDR1 MNHEY and CDR2 SVGEGT. The CDR3 is 17 amino acids. Losses at the gene ends were 0 bases for V and 0 bases for J; bases not matched to a gene: 6. CDR3 DNA sequence: TGTGCCAGCAGTTACTCCTGGCAGGGGGATAGCACAGATACGCAGTATTTT. Residues: CASSYSWQGDSTDTQYF.

This clonotype was counted ten times or more. This chain uses TRBV28 with TRBJ2-7, with no clear D. Germline V gene lookup returns CDR1 MDHEN and CDR2 SYDVKM. V was cut by 7 bases and J by 0 bases, with 19 bases left in between. This CDR3 comprises 16 residues. This CDR3 reads CASNPVPGESSYEQYF. The CDR3, as DNA: TGTGCCAGCAATCCTGTCCCAGGCGAAAGCTCCTACGAGCAGTACTTC.

This clonotype was seen ten or more times. The genes are TRBV28 and TRBJ2-1; D possibly matches TRBD1 or TRBD2 (6 bases each). Germline V CDR1 and CDR2: MDHEN, SYDVKM. CDR3 length equals 17 residues. V was cut by 3 bases and J by 0 bases, with 15 bases left in between. In DNA form, the CDR3 reads TGTGCCAGCAGTTTCGGAAGACTAGGGGGCTCCTACAATGAGCAGTTCTTC. Its translation: CASSFGRLGGSYNEQFF.

Remarks on this clonotype: Possible read error: a much larger clone is one base away. This chain's CDR3 is CAGRFKKPNTEAFF. The CDR3 region has the DNA TGTGCCGGCAGATTTAAGAAACCGAACACTGAAGCTTTCTTT. V usage is TRBV7-9 and J usage is TRBJ1-1; D is uncertain. There are 14 residues in the CDR3. Germline CDR1 is SEHNR and CDR2 is FQNEAQ (reference sequence). The full variable domain, rest sourced from reference TRBV7-9 and TRBJ1-1, is DTGVSQNPRHKITKRGQNVTFRCDPISEHNRLYWYRQTLGQGPEFLTYFQNEAQLEKSRLLSDRFSAERPKGSFSTLEIQRTEQGDSAMYLCAGRFKKPNTEAFFGQGTRLTVV.

This clonotype has ten or more counts. The rearrangement links TRBV6-2 or TRBV6-3 to TRBJ1-1; no reliable D call. V was cut by 2 bases and J by 1 base, with 5 bases left in between. The germline V gene has CDR1 MNHEY and CDR2 SVGEGT. CDR3 length equals 13 residues. DNA for the CDR3: TGTGCCAGCAGTTACCTTAGGAACACTGAAGCTTTCTTT. This encodes CASSYLRNTEAFF.